This is a list of T cell receptor beta chains from one sample in a study of blood T cells in healthy people across ages. TCRdb reanalysed the 5' RACE reads using MiXCR and keeps one entry per CDR3 protein. In the table there are 250,000 to 300,000 distinct CDR3 sequences, 25% to 30% of which are singletons. The specimen was blood. The receptors come from a woman aged 65 to 85 in good health. Both conserved end residues are part of each CDR3. A D gene is named only where the DNA matches it firmly.

j_gene: TRBJ2-4; d_gene: TRBD1; v_gene: TRBV11-2; CDR3aa: CASSLRGLVEAKNIQYF
j_gene: TRBJ1-2; d_gene: -; v_gene: TRBV28; CDR3aa: CASSFLNGYTF
j_gene: TRBJ1-2; d_gene: -; v_gene: TRBV15; CDR3aa: CATSRDRGRLYGYTF
j_gene: TRBJ1-5; d_gene: -; v_gene: TRBV18; CDR3aa: CASSPRIAADNQPQHF
j_gene: TRBJ2-3; d_gene: TRBD1; v_gene: TRBV20-1; CDR3aa: CSAPPTGGTDTQYF
j_gene: TRBJ1-1; d_gene: -; v_gene: TRBV12-3/TRBV12-4; CDR3aa: CASIESGALTEPFF
j_gene: TRBJ2-6; d_gene: -; v_gene: TRBV20-1; CDR3aa: CSAPRGSGANVLTF
j_gene: TRBJ2-1; d_gene: -; v_gene: TRBV20-1; CDR3aa: CSALSLLGNEQFF
j_gene: TRBJ2-2; d_gene: -; v_gene: TRBV2; CDR3aa: CASRDLSQNTGELFF
j_gene: TRBJ2-3; d_gene: -; v_gene: TRBV11-2; CDR3aa: CASSLGGLAQYF
j_gene: TRBJ2-7; d_gene: -; v_gene: TRBV20-1; CDR3aa: CSAPLRVEQYF
j_gene: TRBJ2-7; d_gene: -; v_gene: TRBV5-1; CDR3aa: CASSLQEGMYEQYF
j_gene: -; d_gene: -; v_gene: TRBV28; CDR3aa: CASSSRQAQGEQYF
j_gene: TRBJ2-2; d_gene: TRBD1; v_gene: TRBV4-1; CDR3aa: CASRPGTGNTGELFF
j_gene: TRBJ2-7; d_gene: TRBD2; v_gene: TRBV7-9; CDR3aa: CASSGSGYGEQYF
j_gene: TRBJ1-2; d_gene: -; v_gene: TRBV2; CDR3aa: CASSEALGGEGYTF
j_gene: TRBJ1-5; d_gene: -; v_gene: TRBV12-3/TRBV12-4; CDR3aa: CASSFGRSNQPQHF
j_gene: TRBJ2-5; d_gene: TRBD2; v_gene: TRBV3-1; CDR3aa: CASSRTRETQYF
j_gene: TRBJ2-3; d_gene: -; v_gene: TRBV9; CDR3aa: CASSRGGLGDNTDTQYF
j_gene: TRBJ2-4; d_gene: -; v_gene: TRBV18; CDR3aa: CASSPILTVAKNIQYF
j_gene: TRBJ2-7; d_gene: -; v_gene: TRBV20-1; CDR3aa: CSARKSAGAYEQYF
j_gene: TRBJ2-7; d_gene: -; v_gene: TRBV18; CDR3aa: CASSPGGGSSYEQYF
j_gene: TRBJ2-3; d_gene: -; v_gene: TRBV28; CDR3aa: CASTLASTDTQYF
j_gene: TRBJ2-5; d_gene: -; v_gene: TRBV7-2; CDR3aa: CAIGETQYF
j_gene: TRBJ2-1; d_gene: -; v_gene: TRBV28; CDR3aa: CASSLTTFWDEQFF
j_gene: TRBJ2-1; d_gene: TRBD2; v_gene: TRBV28; CDR3aa: CASSSPGLASSYEQFF
j_gene: TRBJ2-1; d_gene: -; v_gene: TRBV6-1; CDR3aa: CASSEAGASSYNEQFF
j_gene: TRBJ2-1; d_gene: TRBD2; v_gene: TRBV7-8; CDR3aa: CASSSGLAGNLLSSYNEQFF
j_gene: TRBJ1-1; d_gene: -; v_gene: TRBV7-9; CDR3aa: CASSLGLPGNTEAFF
j_gene: TRBJ2-2; d_gene: -; v_gene: TRBV2; CDR3aa: CASSDRPDTGELFF
j_gene: -; d_gene: -; v_gene: TRBV11-2; CDR3aa: CASSLNGIAEQFF
j_gene: TRBJ1-1; d_gene: -; v_gene: TRBV7-9; CDR3aa: CASIRAVDIVTEAFF